A selection of T cell receptor beta chains follows, all from one sample in a study of blood T cell repertoires in COVID-19. Method: immunoSEQ multiplex PCR; TCRdb's copy keeps in-frame clones and lacks some. The sample shows under 200,000 clones, under 90% of them seen only once. The sample taken for sequencing was PBMCs or T cells enriched from blood (not recorded which). The receptors here all came from a woman between 45 and 65 years old who had recovered from COVID-19. Each CDR3 is given with its conserved first and last residue. D genes are given only for firm matches. Not all rows give a size; the values are once, few, many and, for expanded clones, a class.

j_call | clone_size | d_call | v_call | cdr3_aa | cdr3_nt
TRBJ2-6 | NA | TRBD1 | TRBV7-8 | CASSLYTGGAGGANVLTF | TGTGCCAGCAGCTTATACACAGGGGGCGCGGGTGGGGCCAACGTCCTGACTTTC
TRBJ2-3 | once | TRBD2 | TRBV11-3 | CASSLEGLARGDTQYF | TGTGCCAGCAGCTTAGAGGGACTAGCGAGGGGAGATACGCAGTATTTT
TRBJ2-2 | NA | NA | TRBV6-2/TRBV6-3 | CASTPGGARKFFTGELFF | TGTGCCAGCACCCCAGGGGGGGCCCGGAAGTTTTTCACCGGGGAGCTGTTTTTT
TRBJ2-3 | NA | NA | TRBV27 | CASESGSTDTQYF | TGTGCCAGCGAAAGCGGTAGCACAGATACGCAGTATTTT
TRBJ2-2 | NA | NA | TRBV2 | CASSEQGLNTGELFF | TGTGCCAGCAGTGAGCAGGGATTAAACACCGGGGAGCTGTTTTTT
TRBJ2-5 | NA | NA | TRBV3-1/TRBV3-2 | CASSRGLAPGTQYF | TGTGCCAGCAGCCGGGGACTCGCCCCAGGGACCCAGTACTTC
TRBJ1-1 | NA | TRBD1 | TRBV18 | CASSPVFRTGGSEAFF | TGTGCCAGCTCCCCAGTCTTCAGGACAGGAGGTTCTGAAGCTTTCTTT
TRBJ1-1 | NA | NA | TRBV9 | CASSVDSKTEAFF | TGTGCCAGCAGCGTAGACTCGAAAACTGAAGCTTTCTTT
TRBJ2-7 | NA | NA | TRBV7-2 | CASSLESVSYEQYF | TGTGCCAGCAGCTTAGAGTCAGTCTCCTACGAGCAGTACTTC
TRBJ2-4 | NA | NA | TRBV18 | CASSPPYSKNIQYF | TGTGCCAGCTCACCACCGTACAGCAAAAACATTCAGTACTTC
TRBJ2-3 | NA | TRBD2 | TRBV4-1 | CASSHPGLAGVADTQYF | TGCGCCAGCAGCCACCCGGGACTAGCGGGGGTTGCAGATACGCAGTATTTT
TRBJ2-3 | NA | NA | TRBV4-2 | CASSQEGQVRTDTQYF | TGTGCCAGCAGCCAAGAAGGCCAGGTCCGCACAGATACGCAGTATTTT
TRBJ2-1 | NA | TRBD1 | TRBV24-1 | CATRGQGAWEQFF | TGTGCCACCAGGGGACAGGGGGCTTGGGAGCAGTTCTTC
TRBJ1-3 | few | TRBD1 | TRBV9 | CASSVGDRGQSGNTIYF | TGTGCCAGCAGCGTAGGTGACAGGGGGCAATCTGGAAACACCATATATTTT
TRBJ1-2 | NA | TRBD1 | TRBV9 | CASSPRQGNYGYTF | TGTGCCAGCAGCCCCCGACAGGGCAACTATGGCTACACCTTC
TRBJ2-1 | few | NA | TRBV7-9 | CASSLVGALINEQFF | TGTGCCAGCAGCTTGGTTGGGGCCCTTATCAATGAGCAGTTCTTC
TRBJ1-2 | NA | NA | TRBV7-9 | CASSLSGIDGYTF | TGTGCCAGCAGCTTAAGCGGTATCGATGGCTACACCTTC
TRBJ2-3 | NA | TRBD2 | TRBV5-4 | CASSAGVRGRGISDTQYF | TGTGCCAGCAGCGCTGGGGTTCGCGGGAGGGGAATATCAGATACGCAGTATTTT
TRBJ2-3 | NA | NA | TRBV11-2 | CASSLNVGVTADTQYF | TGTGCCAGCAGCTTAAACGTGGGAGTAACCGCAGATACGCAGTATTTT
TRBJ1-2 | NA | TRBD1 | TRBV29-1 | CSVEEQGNGYGYTF | TGCAGCGTTGAGGAACAGGGGAACGGCTATGGCTACACCTTC
TRBJ1-1 | NA | NA | TRBV29-1 | CSFLDTEAFF | TGCAGCTTTCTTGACACTGAAGCTTTCTTT
TRBJ2-7 | few | NA | TRBV7-9 | CASSHPQSTYEQYF | TGTGCCAGCAGCCACCCTCAGTCCACCTACGAGCAGTACTTC
TRBJ1-1 | NA | NA | TRBV6-5 | CASSGDKNTEAFF | TGTGCCAGCAGCGGCGACAAGAACACTGAAGCTTTCTTT
TRBJ2-5 | NA | NA | TRBV9 | CASSLGGLSTQTQYF | TGTGCCAGCAGCCTCGGAGGGCTTAGCACGCAGACCCAGTACTTC
TRBJ1-2 | NA | NA | TRBV5-4 | CASSLPGFQQGVGHGYTF | TGTGCCAGCAGCTTGCCCGGCTTCCAACAGGGCGTGGGACATGGCTACACCTTC
TRBJ2-7 | NA | NA | TRBV7-9 | CASSLELPPYEQYF | TGTGCCAGCAGCTTAGAACTACCTCCCTACGAGCAGTACTTC
TRBJ1-5 | NA | NA | TRBV7-9 | CASSPDSPDQPQHF | TGTGCCAGCAGTCCAGACAGTCCCGATCAGCCCCAGCATTTT
TRBJ1-5 | NA | NA | TRBV19 | CASSITGSGEQPQHF | TGTGCCAGTAGTATAACGGGGTCTGGTGAGCAGCCCCAGCATTTT
TRBJ2-5 | NA | TRBD2 | TRBV2 | CASRGTSGGLEETQYF | TGTGCCAGCAGAGGGACTAGCGGGGGCCTCGAAGAGACCCAGTACTTC
TRBJ2-7 | NA | NA | TRBV29-1 | CSVLQSSYEQYF | TGCAGCGTCCTACAGAGCTCCTACGAGCAGTACTTC
TRBJ2-7 | NA | TRBD1 | TRBV6-2/TRBV6-3 | CASSYSQTGGTSYEQYF | TGTGCCAGCAGTTACTCCCAGACAGGGGGAACTTCCTACGAGCAGTACTTC
TRBJ1-4 | NA | NA | TRBV18 | CASSLGDEKLFF | TGTGCCAGCTCACTAGGAGATGAAAAACTGTTTTTT
TRBJ2-5 | NA | NA | TRBV28 | CASSQKTLGVETQYF | TGTGCCAGCAGTCAGAAGACCCTAGGGGTTGAGACCCAGTACTTC
TRBJ2-2 | NA | NA | TRBV9 | CASSAEAGELFF | TGTGCCAGCAGCGCGGAGGCCGGGGAGCTGTTTTTT
TRBJ1-6 | NA | NA | TRBV19 | CASSTQFYNSPLHF | TGTGCCAGTAGTACTCAGTTCTATAATTCACCCCTCCACTTT
TRBJ2-7 | NA | TRBD1 | TRBV2 | CASSDRTGDGEQYF | TGTGCCAGCAGTGACAGGACAGGGGATGGCGAGCAGTACTTC
TRBJ2-5 | NA | NA | TRBV24-1 | CATSRSGGETQYF | TGTGCCACCAGTAGATCCGGGGGAGAGACCCAGTACTTC
TRBJ2-1 | NA | TRBD1 | TRBV29-1 | CSVHPGTGTRYNEQFF | TGCAGCGTTCATCCCGGGACAGGGACGAGGTACAATGAGCAGTTCTTC
TRBJ2-5 | NA | NA | TRBV28 | CASSLGRVAQYF | TGTGCCAGCAGTTTAGGCAGGGTGGCCCAGTACTTC
TRBJ1-6 | once | TRBD1 | TRBV14 | CASSQDKGAPGPLHF | TGTGCCAGCAGCCAAGACAAGGGGGCTCCTGGGCCCCTCCACTTT
TRBJ1-4 | once | TRBD1 | TRBV29-1 | CSVGTGPNEKLFF | TGCAGCGTGGGGACAGGACCAAATGAAAAACTGTTTTTT
TRBJ1-5 | NA | NA | TRBV6-5 | CASSYRGLNQPQHF | TGTGCCAGCAGTTACCGGGGACTCAATCAGCCCCAGCATTTT
TRBJ2-1 | few | TRBD2 | TRBV6-2/TRBV6-3 | CASSSGLNYNEQFF | TGTGCCAGCAGCTCGGGACTAAACTACAATGAGCAGTTCTTC
TRBJ2-1 | NA | NA | TRBV5-1 | CASSLVGPGDNEQFF | TGCGCCAGCAGCTTGGTCGGGCCGGGGGACAATGAGCAGTTCTTC
TRBJ2-3 | NA | TRBD1 | TRBV10-3 | CAISGNPGQGVEGGTQYF | TGTGCCATCAGTGGGAATCCGGGACAGGGGGTCGAGGGGGGTACGCAGTATTTT
TRBJ1-2 | NA | NA | TRBV7-2 | CASSAILRAYGYTF | TGTGCCAGCAGCGCAATTCTACGAGCCTATGGCTACACCTTC
TRBJ2-4 | NA | TRBD2 | TRBV14 | CASSQGTSLSKNIQYF | TGTGCCAGCAGCCAGGGGACTAGCTTGTCCAAAAACATTCAGTACTTC
TRBJ1-1 | NA | NA | TRBV9 | CASSEARDAEAFF | TGTGCCAGCAGCGAGGCCCGGGATGCTGAAGCTTTCTTT
TRBJ1-6 | NA | TRBD1 | TRBV28 | CASSSRDRVGSPLHF | TGTGCCAGCAGTTCCCGGGACAGGGTAGGGTCACCCCTCCACTTT